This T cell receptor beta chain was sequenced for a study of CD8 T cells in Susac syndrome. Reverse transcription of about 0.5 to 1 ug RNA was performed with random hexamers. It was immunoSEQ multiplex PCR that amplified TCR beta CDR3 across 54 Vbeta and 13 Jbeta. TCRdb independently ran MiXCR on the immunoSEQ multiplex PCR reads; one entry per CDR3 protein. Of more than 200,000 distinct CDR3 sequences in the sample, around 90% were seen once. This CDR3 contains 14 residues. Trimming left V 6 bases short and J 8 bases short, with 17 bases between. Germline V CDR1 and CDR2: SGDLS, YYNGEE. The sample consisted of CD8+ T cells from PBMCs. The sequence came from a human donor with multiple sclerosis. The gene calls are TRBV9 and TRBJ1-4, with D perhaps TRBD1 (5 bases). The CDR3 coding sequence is TGTGCCAGCACCCCTGGGGCAATAAGGGAAAAACTGTTTTTT. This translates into CASTPGAIREKLFF. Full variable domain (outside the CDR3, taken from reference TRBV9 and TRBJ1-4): DSGVTQTPKHLITATGQRVTLRCSPRSGDLSVYWYQQSLDQGLQFLIQYYNGEERAKGNILERFSAQQFPDLHSELNLSSLELGDSALYFCASTPGAIREKLFFGSGTQLSVL.